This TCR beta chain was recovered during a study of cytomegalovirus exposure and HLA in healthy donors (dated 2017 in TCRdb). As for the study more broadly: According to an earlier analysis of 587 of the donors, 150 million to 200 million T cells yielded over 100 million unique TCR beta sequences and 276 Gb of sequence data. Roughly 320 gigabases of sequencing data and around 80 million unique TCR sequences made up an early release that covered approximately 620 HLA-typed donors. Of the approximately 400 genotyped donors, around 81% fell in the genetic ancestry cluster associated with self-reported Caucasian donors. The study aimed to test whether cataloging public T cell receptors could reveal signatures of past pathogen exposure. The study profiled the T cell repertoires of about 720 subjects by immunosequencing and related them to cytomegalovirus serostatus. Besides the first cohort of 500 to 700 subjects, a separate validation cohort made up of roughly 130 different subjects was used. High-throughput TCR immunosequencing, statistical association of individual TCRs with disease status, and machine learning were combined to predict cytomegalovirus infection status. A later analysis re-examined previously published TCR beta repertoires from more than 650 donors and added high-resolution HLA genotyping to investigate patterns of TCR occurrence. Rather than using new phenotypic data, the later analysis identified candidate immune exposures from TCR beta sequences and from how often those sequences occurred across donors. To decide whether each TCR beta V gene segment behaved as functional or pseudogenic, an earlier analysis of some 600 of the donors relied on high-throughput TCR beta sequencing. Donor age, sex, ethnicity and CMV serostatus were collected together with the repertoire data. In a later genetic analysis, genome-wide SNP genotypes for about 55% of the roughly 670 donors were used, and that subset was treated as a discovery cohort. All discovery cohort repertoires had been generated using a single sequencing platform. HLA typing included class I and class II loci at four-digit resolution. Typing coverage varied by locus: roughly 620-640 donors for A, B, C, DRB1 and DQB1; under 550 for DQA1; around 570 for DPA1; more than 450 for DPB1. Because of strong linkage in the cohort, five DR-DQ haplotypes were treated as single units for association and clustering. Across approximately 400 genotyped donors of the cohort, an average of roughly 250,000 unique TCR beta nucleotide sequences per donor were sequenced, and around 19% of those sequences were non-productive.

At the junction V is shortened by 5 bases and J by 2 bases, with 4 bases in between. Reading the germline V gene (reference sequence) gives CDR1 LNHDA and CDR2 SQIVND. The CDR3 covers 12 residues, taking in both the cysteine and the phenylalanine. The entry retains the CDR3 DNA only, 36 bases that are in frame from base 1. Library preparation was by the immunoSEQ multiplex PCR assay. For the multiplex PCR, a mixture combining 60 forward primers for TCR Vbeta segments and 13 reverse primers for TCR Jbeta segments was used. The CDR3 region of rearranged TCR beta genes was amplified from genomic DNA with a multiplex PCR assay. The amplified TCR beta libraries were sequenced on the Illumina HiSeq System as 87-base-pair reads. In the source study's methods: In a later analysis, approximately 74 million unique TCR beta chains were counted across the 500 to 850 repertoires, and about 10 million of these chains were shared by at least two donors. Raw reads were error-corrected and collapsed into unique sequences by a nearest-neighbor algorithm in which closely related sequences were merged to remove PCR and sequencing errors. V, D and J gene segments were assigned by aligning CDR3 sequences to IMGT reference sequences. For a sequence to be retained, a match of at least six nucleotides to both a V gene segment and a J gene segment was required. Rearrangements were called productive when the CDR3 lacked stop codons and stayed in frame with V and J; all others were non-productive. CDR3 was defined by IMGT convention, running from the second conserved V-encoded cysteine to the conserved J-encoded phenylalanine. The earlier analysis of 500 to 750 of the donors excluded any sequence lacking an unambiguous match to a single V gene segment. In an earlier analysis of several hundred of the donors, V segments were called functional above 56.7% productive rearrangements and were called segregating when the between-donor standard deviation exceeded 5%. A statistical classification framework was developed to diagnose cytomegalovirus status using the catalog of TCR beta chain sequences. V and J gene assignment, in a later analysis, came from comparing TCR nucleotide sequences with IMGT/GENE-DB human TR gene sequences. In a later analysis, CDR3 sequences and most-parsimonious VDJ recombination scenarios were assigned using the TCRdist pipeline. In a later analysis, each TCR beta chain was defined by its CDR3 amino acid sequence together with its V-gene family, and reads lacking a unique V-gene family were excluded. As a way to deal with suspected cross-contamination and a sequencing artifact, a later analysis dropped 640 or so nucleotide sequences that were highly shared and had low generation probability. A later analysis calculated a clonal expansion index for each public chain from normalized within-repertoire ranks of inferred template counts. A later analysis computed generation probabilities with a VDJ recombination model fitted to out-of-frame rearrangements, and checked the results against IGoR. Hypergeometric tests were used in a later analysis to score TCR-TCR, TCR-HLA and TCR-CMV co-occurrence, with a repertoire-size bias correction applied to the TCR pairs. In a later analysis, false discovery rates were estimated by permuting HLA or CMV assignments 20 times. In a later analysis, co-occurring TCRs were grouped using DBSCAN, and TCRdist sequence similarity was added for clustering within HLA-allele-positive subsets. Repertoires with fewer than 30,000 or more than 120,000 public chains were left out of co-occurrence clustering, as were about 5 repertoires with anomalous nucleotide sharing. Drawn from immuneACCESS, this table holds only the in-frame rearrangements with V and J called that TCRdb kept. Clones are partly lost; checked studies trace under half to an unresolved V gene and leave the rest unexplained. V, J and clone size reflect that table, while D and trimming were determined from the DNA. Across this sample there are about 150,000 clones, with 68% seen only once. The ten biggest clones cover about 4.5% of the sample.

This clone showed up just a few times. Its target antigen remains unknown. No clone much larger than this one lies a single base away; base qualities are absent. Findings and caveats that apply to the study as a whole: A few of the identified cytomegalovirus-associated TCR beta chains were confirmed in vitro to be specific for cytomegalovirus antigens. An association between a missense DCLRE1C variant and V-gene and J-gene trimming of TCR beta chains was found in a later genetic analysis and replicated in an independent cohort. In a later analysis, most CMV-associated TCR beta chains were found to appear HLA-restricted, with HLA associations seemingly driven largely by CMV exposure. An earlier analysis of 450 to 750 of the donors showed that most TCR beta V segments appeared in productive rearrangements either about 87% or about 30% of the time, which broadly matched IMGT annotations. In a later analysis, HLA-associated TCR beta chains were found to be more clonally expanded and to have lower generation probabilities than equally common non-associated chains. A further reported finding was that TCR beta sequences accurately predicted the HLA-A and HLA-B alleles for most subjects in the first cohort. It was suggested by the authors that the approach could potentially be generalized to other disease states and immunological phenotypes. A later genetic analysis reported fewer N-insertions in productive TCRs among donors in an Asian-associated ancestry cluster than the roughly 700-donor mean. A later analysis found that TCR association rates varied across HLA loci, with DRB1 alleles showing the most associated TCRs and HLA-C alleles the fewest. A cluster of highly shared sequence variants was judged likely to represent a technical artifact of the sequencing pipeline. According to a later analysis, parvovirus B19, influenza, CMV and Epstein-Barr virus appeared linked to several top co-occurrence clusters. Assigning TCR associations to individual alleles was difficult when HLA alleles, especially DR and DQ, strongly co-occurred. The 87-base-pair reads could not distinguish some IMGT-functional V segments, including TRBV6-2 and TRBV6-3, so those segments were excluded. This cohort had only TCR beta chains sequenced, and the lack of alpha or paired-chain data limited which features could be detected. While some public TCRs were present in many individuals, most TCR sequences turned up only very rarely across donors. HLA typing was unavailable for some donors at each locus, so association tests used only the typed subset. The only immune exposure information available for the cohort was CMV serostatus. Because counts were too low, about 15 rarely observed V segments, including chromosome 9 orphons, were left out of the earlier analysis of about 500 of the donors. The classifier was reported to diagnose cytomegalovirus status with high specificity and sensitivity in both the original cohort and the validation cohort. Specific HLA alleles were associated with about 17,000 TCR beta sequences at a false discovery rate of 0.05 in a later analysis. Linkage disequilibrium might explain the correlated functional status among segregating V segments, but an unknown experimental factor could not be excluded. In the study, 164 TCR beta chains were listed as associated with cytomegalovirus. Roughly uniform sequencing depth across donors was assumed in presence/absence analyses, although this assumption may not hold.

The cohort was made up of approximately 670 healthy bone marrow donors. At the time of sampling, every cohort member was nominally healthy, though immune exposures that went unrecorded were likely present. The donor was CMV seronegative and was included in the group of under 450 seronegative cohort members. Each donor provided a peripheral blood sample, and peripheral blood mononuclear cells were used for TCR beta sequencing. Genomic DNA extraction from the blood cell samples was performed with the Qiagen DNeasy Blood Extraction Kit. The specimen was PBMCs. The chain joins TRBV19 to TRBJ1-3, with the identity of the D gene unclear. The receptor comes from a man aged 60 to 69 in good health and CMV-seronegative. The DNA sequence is TGTGCCAGTAGTCTAACTGGAAACACCATATATTTT. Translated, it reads CASSLTGNTIYF.